A selection of T cell receptor beta chains follows, all from one sample in a study of blood T cell repertoires in COVID-19. Profiled with immunoSEQ multiplex PCR; TCRdb holds only in-frame clones, not every one. The sample carries fewer than 150,000 clones, under 80% recorded once. The sequencing sample was made of peripheral blood. These receptors originate from a man between 50 and 59 years old with acute or convalescent COVID-19. Each CDR3 is given with its conserved first and last residue. Fields, in order: D gene, J gene, clone size, V gene, CDR3 protein, CDR3 DNA. D genes are given only for firm matches. Where a row states a size, it is once, few, many or the class of an expanded clone; other rows omit it.

D: TRBD2; J: TRBJ2-1; size: once; V: TRBV19; CDR3: CASSISGNNEQFF; DNA: TGTGCCAGTAGTATTAGCGGGAACAATGAGCAGTTCTTC
D: -; J: TRBJ2-7; size: -; V: TRBV19; CDR3: CASSTTASSYEQYF; DNA: TGTGCCAGTAGTACTACAGCCAGCTCCTACGAGCAGTACTTC
D: -; J: TRBJ2-3; size: -; V: TRBV3-1/TRBV3-2; CDR3: CASSQGRLAPTSTDTQYF; DNA: TGTGCCAGCAGCCAAGGACGTCTAGCGCCAACTAGCACAGATACGCAGTATTTT
D: TRBD1; J: TRBJ1-2; size: -; V: TRBV28; CDR3: CASSSGGYGYTF; DNA: TGTGCCAGCAGCTCAGGGGGCTATGGCTACACCTTC
D: -; J: TRBJ2-5; size: -; V: TRBV3-1/TRBV3-2; CDR3: CASSQAGVSGGRETQYF; DNA: TGTGCCAGCAGCCAAGCGGGGGTTAGCGGAGGTCGGGAGACCCAGTACTTC
D: -; J: TRBJ1-6; size: -; V: TRBV6-2/TRBV6-3; CDR3: CASSYWTTFNSYNSPLHF; DNA: TGTGCCAGCAGTTACTGGACAACGTTCAACTCCTATAATTCACCCCTCCACTTT
D: -; J: TRBJ2-7; size: once; V: TRBV9; CDR3: CASSGGLARGEQYF; DNA: TGTGCCAGCAGCGGCGGCCTAGCGAGAGGCGAGCAGTACTTC
D: -; J: TRBJ1-4; size: -; V: TRBV21-1; CDR3: CASSSHRSVPNEKLFF; DNA: TGTGCCAGCAGCAGTCACAGGAGTGTCCCAAATGAAAAACTGTTTTTT
D: TRBD2; J: TRBJ2-3; size: -; V: TRBV7-9; CDR3: CASSSQRGLSVDTQYF; DNA: TGTGCCAGCAGCTCCCAGAGGGGACTAAGCGTAGATACGCAGTATTTT
D: -; J: TRBJ2-3; size: -; V: TRBV2; CDR3: CAAAPRNPSTDTQYF; DNA: TGTGCCGCAGCCCCTAGAAATCCTAGCACAGATACGCAGTATTTT
D: -; J: TRBJ1-5; size: -; V: TRBV25-1; CDR3: CASSKPVVKQPQHF; DNA: TGTGCCAGCAGTAAGCCCGTCGTGAAACAGCCCCAGCATTTT
D: TRBD1; J: TRBJ1-4; size: -; V: TRBV19; CDR3: CASSLGQLLATNEKLFF; DNA: TGTGCCAGTAGTCTGGGACAGCTGCTTGCAACTAATGAAAAACTGTTTTTT
D: -; J: TRBJ2-2; size: -; V: TRBV11-2; CDR3: CASSLDPGGTGELFF; DNA: TGTGCCAGCAGCTTAGACCCCGGAGGCACCGGGGAGCTGTTTTTT
D: -; J: TRBJ1-3; size: -; V: TRBV18; CDR3: CASSPGARGNTIYF; DNA: TGTGCCAGCTCCCCCGGAGCCCGCGGAAACACCATATATTTT
D: TRBD1; J: TRBJ1-1; size: few; V: TRBV5-1; CDR3: CASSSGQGMNTEAFF; DNA: TGCGCCAGCAGCTCGGGACAGGGGATGAACACTGAAGCTTTCTTT